The rows below give T cell receptor beta chains drawn from one sample of a study of neoadjuvant anti-PD-1 for oral cavity cancer. Clones were read by immunoSEQ multiplex PCR, and TCRdb kept only the in-frame ones, dropping some. The table has about 5,700 clones, about three fifths seen once. The specimen comprised tumor tissue, sampled before nivolumab (anti-PD-1) treatment. Receptors were obtained from a person between 40 and 85 years old with oral cavity squamous cell carcinoma. Each CDR3 is given with its conserved first and last residue. The order of the fields is J gene, clone size, D gene, V gene, CDR3 DNA, CDR3 protein. A D gene is named only where the DNA matches it firmly. Size is omitted from some rows. Given values are once, few, many or a class for expanded clones.

>TRBJ2-1|once|NA|TRBV7-8
TGTGCCAGCAGCCCTGTCCCCCGGGCCAATGAGCAGTTCTTC
CASSPVPRANEQFF
>TRBJ1-5|NA|NA|TRBV28
TGTGCCAGCAGCCTTTGGACCCCCGGCAATCAGCCCCAGCATTTT
CASSLWTPGNQPQHF
>TRBJ2-5|NA|TRBD1|TRBV2
TGTGCCAGCAGTCAGGACAGGGCTGAGACCCAGTACTTC
CASSQDRAETQYF
>TRBJ2-7|few|TRBD1|TRBV28
TGTGCCAGCAGTTTAGGGGACAGGGGGTACGAGCAGTACTTC
CASSLGDRGYEQYF
>TRBJ1-2|few|TRBD1|TRBV5-4
TGTGCCAGCAGCGAAGACAATACAGGGGAAGAGCATGGCTACACCTTC
CASSEDNTGEEHGYTF
>TRBJ2-5|NA|TRBD2|TRBV10-3
TGTGCCACTACTAGCGGGGGGGCCTTGGGGACCCAGTACTTC
CATTSGGALGTQYF
>TRBJ2-3|NA|NA|TRBV20-1
TGCAGTGCTAGTTTGCAAGATACGCAGTATTTT
CSASLQDTQYF
>TRBJ2-1|NA|NA|TRBV11-2
TGTGCCAGCAGCTTAGCCCGGCAGCAGTTCTTC
CASSLARQQFF
>TRBJ1-3|NA|NA|TRBV5-4
TGTGCCAGCAGCTTGGGCGGGGGCTACTCTGGAAACACCATATATTTT
CASSLGGGYSGNTIYF
>TRBJ2-1|NA|NA|TRBV9
TGTGCCAGCAGCGTTGAGGGACGTAGCTCCTACAATGAGCAGTTCTTC
CASSVEGRSSYNEQFF
>TRBJ1-1|NA|NA|TRBV4-1
TGCGCCAGCTCCTCGCGCGGGATCATGAACACTGAAGCTTTCTTT
CASSSRGIMNTEAFF
>TRBJ2-1|NA|NA|TRBV7-3
TGTGCCAGCAGCTTAACGTTGGACAGATACAATGAGCAGTTCTTC
CASSLTLDRYNEQFF
>TRBJ1-5|NA|NA|TRBV7-9
TGTGCCAGCAGCGGTAGTGGCGGGGGGCCCCAGCATTTT
CASSGSGGGPQHF
>TRBJ1-1|NA|NA|TRBV7-9
TGTGCCAGCAGCTCCACAGGGTACCCTGAAGCTTTCTTT
CASSSTGYPEAFF
>TRBJ2-5|NA|NA|TRBV18
TGTGCCAGCTCACCAGCAGGCCAAGAGACCCAGTACTTC
CASSPAGQETQYF
>TRBJ1-1|NA|NA|TRBV27
TGTGCCAGCAGTTTATCTTATATTACACCGATGAACACTGAAGCTTTCTTT
CASSLSYITPMNTEAFF
>TRBJ1-2|NA|NA|TRBV2
TGTGCCAGCAAGAAGGGTGACACCACCTATGGCTACACCTTC
CASKKGDTTYGYTF
>TRBJ1-1|NA|NA|TRBV4-1
TGCGCCAGCAGCCAAGATCGAAGCAGAACCCGGGGAACTGAAGCTTTCTTT
CASSQDRSRTRGTEAFF
>TRBJ2-2|NA|NA|TRBV7-6
TGTGCCAGCAGCTATCACCGGGACAAGGGTACCGCCGGGGAGCTGTTTTTT
CASSYHRDKGTAGELFF
>TRBJ2-1|NA|NA|TRBV7-2
TGTGCCAGCAGCTTATGGGACACCCGGGAGCAGTTCTTC
CASSLWDTREQFF
>TRBJ2-2|NA|NA|TRBV5-6
TGTGCCAGCAGCTTGGCCGGGGACCACGGTTGGGAGCTGTTTTTT
CASSLAGDHGWELFF
>TRBJ2-1|NA|NA|TRBV7-2
TGTGCCAGCAGCATTAGCGGCAGCTCCTACAATGAGCAGTTCTTC
CASSISGSSYNEQFF
>TRBJ1-1|NA|NA|TRBV5-1
TGCGCCAGCAGCACCCGGGCGAACACTGAAGCTTTCTTT
CASSTRANTEAFF
>TRBJ2-5|NA|NA|TRBV9
TGTGCCAGCAGCAGCAACACAGGACTCCTCAAGACCCAGTACTTC
CASSSNTGLLKTQYF
>TRBJ1-5|NA|NA|TRBV7-6
TGTGCCAGCAGCTTATCGGCAGGACTTAATCAGCCCCAGCATTTT
CASSLSAGLNQPQHF
>TRBJ2-2|NA|TRBD2|TRBV27
TGTGCCAGCAGTTTAGGGACTAGCGGGAGGAGGACCGGGGAGCTGTTTTTT
CASSLGTSGRRTGELFF
>TRBJ1-4|NA|TRBD1|TRBV2
TGTGCCAGCAACTTTGACAGGGACGTTGTGAAAGGTGAAAAACTGTTTTTT
CASNFDRDVVKGEKLFF
>TRBJ2-4|NA|TRBD2|TRBV29-1
TGCAGCGTTGAGGAAGCTGGGAGGGTTTTCGGCATTCAGTACTTC
CSVEEAGRVFGIQYF
>TRBJ2-5|NA|NA|TRBV18
TGTGCCAGCTCACCTGGCGGGCGAGAGACCCAGTACTTC
CASSPGGRETQYF
>TRBJ2-7|NA|NA|TRBV5-5
TGTGCCAGCAGCTCTGAGGGATACTCCTCCTACGAGCAGTACTTC
CASSSEGYSSYEQYF
>TRBJ2-3|NA|NA|TRBV27
TGTGCCAGCAGTTTTTCCCGAGATACGCAGTATTTT
CASSFSRDTQYF
>TRBJ1-1|NA|NA|TRBV30
TGTGCCTGGAGTGTACTTGACAGGAGGGACACTGAAGCTTTCTTT
CAWSVLDRRDTEAFF
>TRBJ1-2|NA|NA|TRBV18
TGTGCCAGCTCACCGGGCCCCACTAACTATGGCTACACCTTC
CASSPGPTNYGYTF
>TRBJ2-1|NA|NA|TRBV27
TGTGCCAGCTCCCAGGGCAACTCCTACAATGAGCAGTTCTTC
CASSQGNSYNEQFF
>TRBJ1-5|NA|TRBD1|TRBV19
TGTGCCAGTAACCCCGGACAGGGGAGAGGGATTAGCAATCAGCCCCAGCATTTT
CASNPGQGRGISNQPQHF
>TRBJ2-7|NA|NA|TRBV7-6
TGTGCCAGCAGCTCGGGCAGGGGGGGGCTCGAGCAGTACTTC
CASSSGRGGLEQYF
>TRBJ1-1|NA|TRBD1|TRBV18
TGTGCCAGCTCATCTAGACAGGGGGCTTGGTCCACTGAAGCTTTCTTT
CASSSRQGAWSTEAFF
>TRBJ1-6|NA|TRBD1|TRBV18
TGTGCCAGCTCACCTTCAAACAGGGGTAACTCACCCCTCCACTTT
CASSPSNRGNSPLHF
>TRBJ2-7|NA|TRBD2|TRBV10-3
TGTGCCATCAGCTCTAGCGGCTACGAGCAGTACTTC
CAISSSGYEQYF
>TRBJ1-6|NA|NA|TRBV29-1
TGCAGTCGGGGTGGGAGCTATAATTCACCCCTCCACTTT
CSRGGSYNSPLHF
>TRBJ2-5|medium-sized|NA|TRBV28
TGTGCCAGCAGTTACAGGGAACAAGAGACCCAGTACTTC
CASSYREQETQYF
>TRBJ1-2|once|NA|TRBV9
TGTGCCAGCAGAGCCACTGGGACACGGAGAAGTACTAACTATGGCTACACCTTC
CASRATGTRRSTNYGYTF
>TRBJ2-3|NA|NA|TRBV7-6
TGTGCCAGCAGCTTAGCGGGTGCAGGAGGAGCAGCGCAGTATTTT
CASSLAGAGGAAQYF
>TRBJ1-3|NA|NA|TRBV11-2
TGTGCCAGCAGCTATAATGGAAACACCATATATTTT
CASSYNGNTIYF
>TRBJ1-2|NA|NA|TRBV10-3
TGTGCCATCAGTGACGGGAACTATGGCTACACCTTC
CAISDGNYGYTF
>TRBJ2-1|NA|TRBD2|TRBV27
TGTGCCAGCAGCTCCTTTGGGGCTAGCGGGAGGAATGAGCAGTTCTTC
CASSSFGASGRNEQFF
>TRBJ2-3|NA|TRBD1|TRBV5-6
TGTGCCAGCAGCTTGCGGACAGGGGTGAGCGCAGATACGCAGTATTTT
CASSLRTGVSADTQYF
>TRBJ2-6|NA|NA|TRBV5-5
TGTGCCAGCAGCCCGACAGATGCTGGGGCCAACGTCCTGACTTTC
CASSPTDAGANVLTF
>TRBJ1-1|few|TRBD1|TRBV11-2
TGTGCCAGCAGCTTAGGATCGGCAGGGGGAGCTTTCTTT
CASSLGSAGGAFF
>TRBJ1-1|NA|NA|TRBV30
TGTGCCTGGCAGGGCATGAACACTGAAGCTTTCTTT
CAWQGMNTEAFF
>TRBJ1-1|NA|NA|TRBV10-3
TGTGCCATCAGGGGGGTGGAGAACACTGAAGCTTTCTTT
CAIRGVENTEAFF
>TRBJ2-1|NA|NA|TRBV14
TGTGCCACCGACAAGCCACGAGGGAGATCCTACAATGAGCAGTTCTTC
CATDKPRGRSYNEQFF
>TRBJ2-2|few|NA|TRBV10-3
TGTGCCATCAGTCGGCGAGAATTATACACCGGGGAGCTGTTTTTT
CAISRRELYTGELFF